The 29 T cell receptor beta chains reported below all come from one sample, sequenced in a study of neoadjuvant nivolumab and ipilimumab in lung cancer (dated by TCRdb to 2020 to 2021). This sample's time point label indicates: at surgical resection after neoadjuvant nivolumab +/- ipilimumab. Library creation used the immunoSEQ multiplex PCR assay. TCRdb limited this immuneACCESS table to in-frame rearrangements with V and J called. A share of clones is missing; checked studies link under half to unresolved V genes, and the rest is unexplained. The sample has approximately 5,100 clones on record, roughly 80% of them singletons. Around 3.3% of the sample is held by the ten biggest clonotypes. The specimen comprised normal lung tissue adjacent to the tumor, sampled after neoadjuvant nivolumab, alone or with ipilimumab, at or shortly before surgery. The receptor set was obtained from an adult with non-small cell lung cancer. Some clones in this sample may be carry-over from other donors' samples.

J is TRBJ2-7 and V is TRBV6-5; 10 bases map to TRBD2. The CDR3 consists of 15 residues. V trimming: 5 bases; J trimming: 3 bases; junction bases outside the gene matches: 7. Germline CDR1 and CDR2: MNHEY and SVGAGI. The DNA for the CDR3 is TGTGCCAGCAGTGCACTTGGGACTAGCGTCTACGAGCAGTACTTC. Encoded protein: CASSALGTSVYEQYF.

The chain carries TRBV4-1 and TRBJ2-2; D is undetermined. CDR3 size: 15 residues. CDR1 and CDR2 (germline): MGHRA, YSYEKL. Trimming pared 2 bases from V and 5 bases from J, leaving 12 bases between. As DNA, the CDR3 is TGCGCCAGCAGCCAATCAGGAGAAAAGACCGGGGAGCTGTTTTTT. It specifies CASSQSGEKTGELFF.

The CDR3 is CASSFSGVPDNEQFF. The CDR3, as DNA: TGCGCCAGCAGCTTTTCGGGGGTGCCGGACAATGAGCAGTTCTTC. The rearrangement joins TRBV5-1 to TRBJ2-1, with TRBD2 as a possible D gene (6 bases). There are 15 residues in the CDR3. V was clipped by 2 bases and J by 5 bases, with 14 bases between them. CDR1 is SGHRS, CDR2 YFSETQ, per germline.

This clone was seen a handful of times. This sequence joins TRBV13 and TRBJ1-2; no firm D call. The germline V gene encodes CDR1 PRHDT and CDR2 FYEKMQ (reference sequence). V was shortened by 1 base and J by 8 bases, with 11 bases between the two germline ends. This CDR3 is 13 amino acids long. The CDR3 nucleotides are TGTGCCAGCAGCTTAGTGTTGATGGGCGGCTACACCTTC. Amino acid sequence: CASSLVLMGGYTF.

The chain couples TRBV15 to TRBJ2-7; D is undetermined. V was clipped by 0 bases and J by 7 bases, with 13 bases between them. This CDR3 region has 14 residues. Germline loops: CDR1 LNHNV, CDR2 YYDKDF (reference sequence). The CDR3 DNA reads TGTGCCACCAGCAGAGATCGCATCGGTATTGAGCAGTACTTC. Protein: CATSRDRIGIEQYF.

This rearrangement joins TRBV5-1 to TRBJ2-6, with 11 nucleotides matching TRBD2. Germline V gene lookup returns CDR1 SGHRS and CDR2 YFSETQ. Trimming took 1 base from V and 2 from J; bases not matched to a gene: 11. This CDR3 comprises 20 residues. CDR3 loop: CASSLSTSGRVNPGANVLTF. For the CDR3, the DNA is TGCGCCAGCAGCTTGAGTACTAGCGGGAGAGTGAATCCTGGGGCCAACGTCCTGACTTTC.

V usage is TRBV7-2 and J usage is TRBJ1-5, with D possibly TRBD1 on 5 matching bases. The CDR3 has 15 residues. V was trimmed by 1 base and J by 4 bases, leaving 11 bases between them. Per germline, CDR1 SGHTA and CDR2 FQGNSA. This CDR3 is CASSLVQGVNQPQHF. The DNA of the CDR3 is TGTGCCAGCAGCTTAGTCCAGGGAGTGAATCAGCCCCAGCATTTT.

The chain uses TRBV10-3 and TRBJ2-7; perhaps TRBD2 as D (6 bases). CDR1 and CDR2 from the germline V gene are ENHRY and SYGVKD. V lost 2 bases and J lost 10, with 12 bases in between. This CDR3 comprises 12 residues. CDR3 amino acids: CAISEGSGYQYF. The CDR3 DNA reads as TGTGCCATCAGTGAGGGTAGCGGATATCAGTACTTC.

This clone was found once. The chain combines TRBV5-1 with TRBJ1-4, with 8 bases aligning to TRBD1. Germline CDR1 reads SGHRS; CDR2 reads YFSETQ. The ends lost 3 bases at V and 0 bases at J; junction bases unmatched: 7. This CDR3 contains 17 residues. The CDR3: CASSWSQGDATNEKLFF. The CDR3 nucleotides are TGCGCCAGCAGCTGGTCACAGGGGGATGCAACTAATGAAAAACTGTTTTTT.

The DNA of the CDR3 is TGTGCCAGTAGTATACCCCGGGGGGGCGCGACCGGGGAGCTGTTTTTT. This translates into CASSIPRGGATGELFF. The rearrangement joins TRBV19 to TRBJ2-2, with 8 nucleotides matching TRBD2. From germline, CDR1 is LNHDA and CDR2 SQIVND (reference sequence). This CDR3 spans 16 amino acids. Germline trimming cut 2 bases from V and 5 bases from J; bases unmatched to any gene: 7.

This chain uses TRBV27 with TRBJ2-7; 8 bases match TRBD2. Germline V lookup: CDR1 MNHEY, CDR2 SMNVEV (reference sequence). This CDR3 is 16 amino acids long. The J segment lost 1 base and the V segment lost 4 bases, leaving 9 bases of the junction unmatched. The CDR3: CASSWGRGRQSYEQYF. The CDR3 nucleotides read TGTGCCAGCAGTTGGGGTCGCGGGAGGCAATCCTACGAGCAGTACTTC.

The chain carries TRBV27 and TRBJ2-7; D might be TRBD1 (6 bases). The length of the CDR3 is 17 residues. The V gene's germline CDR1 is MNHEY and CDR2 SMNVEV (reference sequence). With 8 bases removed from V and 4 bases from J, the gap between germline ends came to 27 bases. CDR3 nucleotides: TGTGCCAGCTTCCCTCTAGGGACATCTAAGCGACTTTACGAGCAGTACTTC. As protein: CASFPLGTSKRLYEQYF.

The V call is TRBV6-6, the J call TRBJ1-1; the D is unclear. The V gene's germline CDR1 is MNHNY and CDR2 SVGAGI (reference sequence). This CDR3 region has 13 residues. This CDR3 is CASMTPLNTEAFF. The CDR3 nucleotides are TGTGCTTCAATGACACCTCTGAACACTGAAGCTTTCTTT.

This chain joins TRBV19 and TRBJ1-1; 7 nucleotides align to TRBD1. The CDR3 is made up of 13 amino acids. The germline gives CDR1 LNHDA, CDR2 SQIVND (reference sequence). V was pared by 5 bases and J by 4 bases, with 4 bases of the junction left unmatched. The CDR3: CASSRQGPTEAFF. DNA for the CDR3: TGTGCCAGTAGTCGACAGGGTCCCACTGAAGCTTTCTTT. Filled out from reference TRBV19 and TRBJ1-1, the complete variable domain reads DGGITQSPKYLFRKEGQNVTLSCEQNLNHDAMYWYRQDPGQGLRLIYYSQIVNDFQKGDIAEGYSVSREKKESFPLTVTSAQKNPTAFYLCASSRQGPTEAFFGQGTRLTVV.

V and J are TRBV2 and TRBJ2-7; 9 bases align to TRBD2. In germline, CDR1 is SNHLY, CDR2 FYNNEI. The CDR3 spans 13 residues. Trimming removed 9 bases from V and 1 base from J; junction bases left unmatched: 4. CDR3 residues: CASSSGASYEQYF. DNA for the CDR3: TGTGCCAGTTCTAGCGGGGCTTCCTACGAGCAGTACTTC. The whole variable domain, remainder taken from reference TRBV2 and TRBJ2-7, is EPEVTQTPSHQVTQMGQEVILRCVPISNHLYFYWYRQILGQKVEFLVSFYNNEISEKSEIFDDQFSVERPDGSNFTLKIRSTKLEDSAMYFCASSSGASYEQYFGPGTRLTVT.

The chain has TRBV6-8 and TRBJ2-1; D not resolved. The CDR3 contains 12 residues. Trimming took off 5 bases at V and 0 bases at J, with 2 bases between the two ends. Germline lookup yields CDR1 MNHGY and CDR2 SAAAGT. The CDR3 loop is CASSISYNEQFF. The CDR3, as DNA: TGTGCCAGCAGTATCTCCTACAATGAGCAGTTCTTC.

The chain uses TRBV6-5 and TRBJ1-1; possible D gene TRBD1, 5 bases. The V end was cut by 4 bases, the J end by 0 bases, with 9 bases between. Germline loops: CDR1 MNHEY, CDR2 SVGAGI. The CDR3 contains 14 residues. DNA of the CDR3: TGTGCCAGCAGTTCCCCAGGGATGAACACTGAAGCTTTCTTT. It specifies CASSSPGMNTEAFF.

The sample holds a few counts of this clone. The chain combines TRBV20-1 with TRBJ1-1; D ambiguous. V lost 1 base and J 4 bases, leaving 4 bases between the germline ends. Per germline, CDR1 DFQATT and CDR2 SNEGSKA (reference sequence). CDR3 size: 11 residues. The CDR3 sequence is CSARGLTEAFF. CDR3 DNA sequence: TGCAGTGCTAGAGGACTCACTGAAGCTTTCTTT.

The chain carries TRBV9 and TRBJ2-7; D is perhaps TRBD1 (5 bases). The V end lost 1 base, the J end lost 4 bases, and 12 bases lay between the germline ends. This CDR3 spans 14 amino acids. CDR1 and CDR2 (germline): SGDLS, YYNGEE. CDR3 nucleotide sequence: TGTGCCAGCAGCGTACGTGGGGCTGAATACGAGCAGTACTTC. It encodes CASSVRGAEYEQYF.

CDR3 sequence (DNA): TGTGCCAGCAGCCTTTCGGACAGAAGAGAAAAACTGTTTTTT. Translation gives CASSLSDRREKLFF. This sequence joins TRBV7-9 and TRBJ1-4, with D possibly matching TRBD1 (6 bases). Germline assignment: CDR1 SEHNR and CDR2 FQNEAQ (reference sequence). Trimming removed 5 bases at V and 8 bases at J, with 15 bases between. The CDR3 is made up of 14 amino acids.

The CDR3 nucleotides read TGTGCCAGCTCACTGGACAGGAGGGGGAATACGCAGTATTTT. Protein: CASSLDRRGNTQYF. The chain employs TRBV18 and TRBJ2-3, with D possibly being TRBD1 (7 bases). This CDR3 is built from 14 residues. V dropped 4 bases and J dropped 7 bases, with 15 bases sitting between them. Germline V gives CDR1 KGHSH, CDR2 LQKENI.

The chain joins TRBV7-9 to TRBJ2-1, with 7 bases fitting TRBD2. This CDR3 comprises 14 residues. The V gene's germline CDR1 is SEHNR and CDR2 FQNEAQ (reference sequence). Trimming removed 4 bases from V and 8 bases from J; junction bases left unmatched: 8. The CDR3 sequence is CASSSISGVDEQFF. CDR3 in DNA: TGTGCCAGCAGCTCTATCAGCGGGGTCGATGAGCAGTTCTTC. The variable domain in full, with the rest retrieved from reference TRBV7-9 and TRBJ2-1, is DTGVSQNPRHKITKRGQNVTFRCDPISEHNRLYWYRQTLGQGPEFLTYFQNEAQLEKSRLLSDRFSAERPKGSFSTLEIQRTEQGDSAMYLCASSSISGVDEQFFGPGTRLTVL.

This chain uses TRBV10-3 with TRBJ2-7; D is perhaps TRBD1 or TRBD2 (5 bases each). Per the germline V gene, CDR1 is ENHRY and CDR2 is SYGVKD. V was cut by 8 bases and J by 6 bases, with 14 bases left in between. This CDR3 contains 12 residues. The CDR3 protein is CAISPGGGEQYF. CDR3 DNA sequence: TGTGCCATCTCCCCTGGTGGGGGCGAGCAGTACTTC.

The chain joins TRBV25-1 to TRBJ1-2; D call uncertain. The germline gives CDR1 MGHDK, CDR2 SYGVNS. The CDR3 loop spans 13 amino acids. V lost 3 bases, J lost 2 bases, and 7 bases lay in between. CDR3: CASSEHGNYGYTF. Written as DNA, the CDR3 is TGTGCCAGCAGTGAGCACGGAAACTATGGCTACACCTTC.

The genes are TRBV19 and TRBJ1-2, with 10 positions matching TRBD1. V lost 3 bases, J lost 6 bases, and 7 bases stayed unmatched. The length of the CDR3 is 15 residues. CDR1 is LNHDA and CDR2 is SQIVND in the germline V gene (reference sequence). CDR3: CASSMTGGEEHGYTF. CDR3 nucleotides: TGTGCCAGTAGTATGACAGGGGGCGAGGAACATGGCTACACCTTC.

The CDR3: CASSLVKPPSGPTYEQYF. DNA for the CDR3: TGTGCCAGCAGCTTAGTAAAGCCCCCTAGCGGGCCAACCTACGAGCAGTACTTC. J is TRBJ2-7 and V is TRBV7-9, with TRBD2 matching over 8 bases. The CDR3 sequence is 18 residues long. Unmatched junction bases numbered 13, after V lost 1 base and J lost 2 bases. Germline CDR1 and CDR2: SEHNR and FQNEAQ (reference sequence).

The J gene is TRBJ1-5, the V gene TRBV6-1; TRBD1 is a possible D gene (6 bases). V was shortened by 8 bases and J by 6 bases, with 20 bases between the two germline ends. The CDR3 consists of 15 residues. Germline V lookup: CDR1 MNHNS, CDR2 SASEGT. The CDR3 loop reads CASSRGQGISQPQHF. CDR3 in DNA: TGTGCCAGCTCCCGGGGGCAGGGGATTAGTCAGCCCCAGCATTTT.

The rearrangement joins TRBV18 to TRBJ2-1; D unresolved. The V and J ends lost 0 bases and 10 bases respectively, with 10 bases between them. The CDR3 totals 13 residues. Germline V lookup: CDR1 KGHSH, CDR2 LQKENI. For the CDR3, the DNA is TGTGCCAGCTCACCACCGGGCGGTTCCGAGCAGTTCTTC. Its protein is CASSPPGGSEQFF. Looking up the rest from reference TRBV18 and TRBJ2-1 gives the full variable domain: NAGVMQNPRHLVRRRGQEARLRCSPMKGHSHVYWYRQLPEEGLKFMVYLQKENIIDESGMPKERFSAEFPKEGPSILRIQQVVRGDSAAYFCASSPPGGSEQFFGPGTRLTVL.

The J gene is TRBJ2-2, the V gene TRBV7-2, with D perhaps assigned TRBD1 or TRBD2 (5 bases each). The CDR3 runs 15 residues. V lost 9 bases, J lost 6 bases, and 20 bases lay in between. CDR1 and CDR2 from the germline V gene are SGHTA and FQGNSA. CDR3 nucleotides: TGTGCCAGTTTACACCGGGACCCCGTCCCCGGGGAGCTGTTTTTT. It is translated as CASLHRDPVPGELFF.